This paragraph reports one T cell receptor (beta chain). PCR was performed using 60 Vbeta and 13 Jbeta primers. The data were produced by immunoSEQ multiplex PCR, yet TCRdb's version contains in-frame clones alone and is incomplete. The sample records 200,000 to 250,000 clones, around 84% being singletons. The data stem from a study of cytomegalovirus exposure and HLA in healthy donors. CDR3 length: 15 amino acids. V was clipped by 1 base and J by 8 bases, with 15 bases between them. Germline CDR1 reads SGHVS; CDR2 reads FNYEAQ. The receptor was derived from a girl aged 2 to 9 in good health and CMV-seronegative. Sequencing input: PBMCs. The gene calls are TRBV7-6 and TRBJ2-1, with D possibly matching TRBD2 (5 bases). The CDR3 is CASSLVSGSVDEQFF. CDR3 in DNA: TGTGCCAGCAGCTTAGTGTCGGGGAGCGTGGATGAGCAGTTCTTC.